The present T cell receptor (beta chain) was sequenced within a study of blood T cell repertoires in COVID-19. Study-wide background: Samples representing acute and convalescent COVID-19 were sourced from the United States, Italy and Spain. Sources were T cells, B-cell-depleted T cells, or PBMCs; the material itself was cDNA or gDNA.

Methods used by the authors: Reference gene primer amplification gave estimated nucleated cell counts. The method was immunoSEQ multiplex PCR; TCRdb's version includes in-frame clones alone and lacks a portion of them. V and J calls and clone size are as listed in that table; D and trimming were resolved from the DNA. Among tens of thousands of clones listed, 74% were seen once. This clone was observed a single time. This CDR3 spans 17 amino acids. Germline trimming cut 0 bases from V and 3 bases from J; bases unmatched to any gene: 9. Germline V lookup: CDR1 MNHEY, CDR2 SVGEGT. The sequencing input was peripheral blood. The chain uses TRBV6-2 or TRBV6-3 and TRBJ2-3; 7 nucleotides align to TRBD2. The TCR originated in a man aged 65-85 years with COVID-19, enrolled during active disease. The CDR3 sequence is CASSYSGAAGSTDTQYF. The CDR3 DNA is TGTGCCAGCAGTTACTCAGGTGCAGCGGGAAGTACAGATACGCAGTATTTT.